This T cell receptor delta chain was identified in a study of gamma-delta chains in newborns, infants, children. Study in general: Microbial exposure reportedly drives polyclonal innate γδ T cell expansion after birth.

TCRdb reprocessed the reads using CATT. The top ten hold 14% of the sample, which has approximately 5,400 delta-chain clones, 0.4% to 0.45% seen once. CDR3 size: 18 residues. V trimming: 0 bases; J trimming: 0 bases; junction bases outside the gene matches: 4. The germline V gene has CDR1 GEAIGNYY and CDR2 EKD. Judged by abundance, this clone is medium-sized. The sample carries other DNA sequences with the same CDR3. The chain carries TRDV2 and TRDJ3, with 7 bases fitting TRDD3. The sequence came from a child who was a newborn, infant or young child, either healthy, febrile or measles-vaccinated (not recorded which). The sample consisted of blood. This CDR3 is CACDTAGGPSWDTRQMFF. CDR3 coding DNA: TGTGCCTGTGACACCGCTGGGGGCCCCTCCTGGGACACCCGACAGATGTTTTTC.